This TCR beta chain was captured in a study of healthy donors' naive CD4 and CD8 T cells. Naive T cells were sorted: CD4+CD8-CD45RO-CD45RA+ for CD4+, CD8+CD4-CD45RA+CD27bright for CD8+. Findings and caveats of the study: Possible naive T cell homeostatic proliferation bias remained unaddressed. Most V and J genes were reportedly biased between naive CD4+ and CD8+ cells.

This clonotype was observed a handful of times. Its specificity is unknown. TCR libraries were built from 450 to 650 ng of total RNA by linear amplification. Via MiXCR, TCRdb re-called the reads, giving one row per CDR3 protein. The top ten hold 2% to 2.5% of the sample, which has approximately 180,000 distinct CDR3 sequences, over 60% seen once. CDR3 length: 14 amino acids. The V gene's germline CDR1 is MNHEY and CDR2 SMNVEV (reference sequence). Trimming left V 1 base short and J 2 bases short, with 9 bases between. Specimen: naive CD4+ and CD8+ T cells sorted from blood, pooled from several donors. This chain connects TRBV27 to TRBJ2-7, with D hard to call. This TCR derives from a pool of human donors in good health; the sample pools cells from several healthy donors. The CDR3 here is CASSLLSGAYEQYF. The CDR3 DNA follows: TGTGCCAGCAGTTTATTGTCAGGAGCCTACGAGCAGTACTTC.